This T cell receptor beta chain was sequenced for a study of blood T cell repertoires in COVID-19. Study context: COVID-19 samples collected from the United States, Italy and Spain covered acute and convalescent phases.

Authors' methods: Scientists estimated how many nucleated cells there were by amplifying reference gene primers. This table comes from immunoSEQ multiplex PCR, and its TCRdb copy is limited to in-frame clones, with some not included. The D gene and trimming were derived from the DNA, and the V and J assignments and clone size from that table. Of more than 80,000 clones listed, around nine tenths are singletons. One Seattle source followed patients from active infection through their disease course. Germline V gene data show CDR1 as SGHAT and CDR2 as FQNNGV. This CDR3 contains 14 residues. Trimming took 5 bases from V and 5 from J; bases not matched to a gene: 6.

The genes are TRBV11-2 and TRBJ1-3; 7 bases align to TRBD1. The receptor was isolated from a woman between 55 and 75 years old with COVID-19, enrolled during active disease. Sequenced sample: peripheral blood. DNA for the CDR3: TGTGCCAGCAGCCGCCGGGACAGAAGAAACACCATATATTTT. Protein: CASSRRDRRNTIYF.